The 17 T cell receptor beta chains listed next were all sequenced from one sample in a study of CD8+ T cells in alopecia areata listed by TCRdb under 2018. Interpreted using the paper, the time point label stands for: baseline before oral tofacitinib. Library creation used the immunoSEQ multiplex PCR assay. To provide template for TCR sequencing, every sample had RNA extracted and reverse transcribed into cDNA. This immuneACCESS table, as held by TCRdb, lists in-frame sequences with V and J called but not all clones. Of the missing ones, under half trace to an unresolved V gene in checked studies; the others have no known cause. Recorded for this sample are approximately 180,000 clones; about 63% of them occurred a single time. The ten largest clones represent 1.5% to 2% of the sample. The starting material was CD4+ T cells sorted from blood, obtained at week 0. The receptors derive from a human donor with alopecia areata.

This rearrangement joins TRBV4-3 to TRBJ1-2, with D hard to call. Trimming shortened V by 1 base and J by 8 bases, and 14 bases separated the two germline ends. This CDR3 has 14 residues. The germline V gene has CDR1 LGHNA and CDR2 YSLEER. CDR3 region: CASSQVHGGEGYTF. In DNA form, the CDR3 reads TGCGCCAGCAGCCAAGTCCATGGAGGAGAAGGCTACACCTTC.

The chain uses TRBV7-2 and TRBJ2-7, with D tentatively TRBD2 (6 bases). This CDR3 has 15 amino acids. V was trimmed by 2 bases and J by 6 bases, leaving 17 bases between them. Germline V lookup: CDR1 SGHTA, CDR2 FQGNSA. CDR3 protein: CASSLYSGGLFEQYF. DNA of the CDR3: TGTGCCAGCAGCTTATATAGCGGTGGGCTTTTCGAGCAGTACTTC.

The chain couples TRBV5-6 to TRBJ2-5; 13 nucleotides line up with TRBD2. V lost 4 bases and J lost 3; bases outside the gene matches: 3. The CDR3 runs to 15 residues. Germline V CDR1 and CDR2: SGHDT, YYEEEE. The CDR3 region has the DNA TGTGCCAGCAGCGCGGGGACTAGCGGGGAAGAGACCCAGTACTTC. Its protein product is CASSAGTSGEETQYF.

This sequence joins TRBV29-1 and TRBJ1-1; possibly TRBD1 for D (5 bases). The V and J ends lost 5 bases and 0 bases respectively, with 13 bases between them. The CDR3 is made up of 14 amino acids. Germline V gives CDR1 SQVTM, CDR2 ANQGSEA. The DNA of the CDR3 is TGCAGCGTTTCACAGGTTATCATGAACACTGAAGCTTTCTTT. This gives the protein CSVSQVIMNTEAFF.

This chain links TRBV29-1 with TRBJ1-1; D might be TRBD1 (5 bases). The length of the CDR3 is 13 residues. Deletions cut 7 bases from V and 2 bases from J, with 14 bases between. From germline, CDR1 is SQVTM and CDR2 ANQGSEA. DNA for the CDR3: TGCAGCGCCACCCGACAGCTTAACACTGAAGCTTTCTTT. Residues: CSATRQLNTEAFF.

This clone was recorded a few times. V is TRBV29-1 and J is TRBJ1-1, with 9 bases identical to TRBD1. Trimming cost V 7 bases and J 7 bases; bases outside gene matches: 10. The CDR3 has 13 residues. Germline CDR1 SQVTM, CDR2 ANQGSEA. The chain's CDR3 is CSAIQGAFGEAFF. CDR3 sequence (DNA): TGCAGCGCCATACAGGGGGCATTCGGTGAAGCTTTCTTT.

This clone has just a few counts. The J gene is TRBJ2-5, the V gene TRBV11-2; possibly TRBD1 or TRBD2 for D (6 bases each). The CDR3 has 14 amino acids. Trimming left V 0 bases short and J 4 bases short, with 9 bases between. The germline V gene has CDR1 SGHAT and CDR2 FQNNGV. CDR3: CASSLEGGPETQYF. CDR3 coding DNA: TGTGCCAGCAGCTTAGAAGGGGGGCCAGAGACCCAGTACTTC.

V and J are TRBV9 and TRBJ2-7; D unresolved. The germline gives CDR1 SGDLS, CDR2 YYNGEE. The CDR3 totals 14 residues. Deletions cut 3 bases from V and 2 bases from J, with 12 bases between. CDR3 protein: CASSAWTDPYEQYF. CDR3 DNA: TGTGCCAGCAGCGCTTGGACGGACCCCTACGAGCAGTACTTC.

The CDR3 spells CASSQGPIGQGNTEAFF. CDR3 nucleotide sequence: TGTGCCAGCAGCCAGGGCCCCATCGGACAAGGGAACACTGAAGCTTTCTTT. The J gene is TRBJ1-1, the V gene TRBV4-2; tentatively, D is TRBD1 (5 bases). The CDR3 totals 17 residues. CDR1 and CDR2 from the germline V gene are LGHNA and YNFKEQ. Deletions cut 3 bases from V and 1 base from J, with 18 bases between.

There are a few counts of this clone. This chain links TRBV29-1 with TRBJ1-2; 7 bases match TRBD1. The V segment lost 0 bases and the J segment 5 bases; nucleotides outside the gene matches: 6. Germline CDR1 SQVTM, CDR2 ANQGSEA. There are 14 residues in the CDR3. The CDR3 loop is CSVEDVTGVYGYTF. The CDR3 nucleotides are TGCAGCGTTGAAGATGTAACAGGGGTTTATGGCTACACCTTC.

This chain links TRBV29-1 with TRBJ1-2; D gene uncertain. The germline V gene has CDR1 SQVTM and CDR2 ANQGSEA. This CDR3 is 10 amino acids long. Trimming removed 5 bases from V and 6 bases from J, with 7 bases in between. In DNA form, the CDR3 reads TGCAGCGTTTTGGGAGATGGCTACACCTTC. This sequence encodes CSVLGDGYTF.

This chain joins TRBV20-1 and TRBJ1-2; no definite D call. This CDR3 region has 9 residues. The V gene's germline CDR1 is DFQATT and CDR2 SNEGSKA (reference sequence). V was shortened by 4 bases and J by 6 bases, with 3 bases between the two germline ends. The DNA for the CDR3 is TGCAGTGCTAAGGATGGCTACACCTTC. Translation: CSAKDGYTF.

This clone showed up just a few times. The CDR3: CAWTTVSGGAYTGELFF. In DNA form, the CDR3 reads TGTGCCTGGACGACCGTCAGCGGGGGGGCATACACCGGGGAGCTGTTTTTT. This rearrangement joins TRBV30 to TRBJ2-2, with 10 bases that match TRBD2. Trimming took 4 bases from V and 3 from J; bases not matched to a gene: 11. Looked up from germline, CDR1 is GTSNPN and CDR2 is SVGIG (reference sequence). The CDR3 sequence is 17 residues long.

This clone was detected only once. The chain combines TRBV6-1 with TRBJ1-1, with unresolved D. The CDR3 extends over 13 amino acids. Germline CDR1 is MNHNS and CDR2 is SASEGT. V shed 2 bases and J shed 0 bases, with 4 bases lying between them. The CDR3 region has the DNA TGTGCCAGCAGTGAATCCCTGAACACTGAAGCTTTCTTT. It encodes CASSESLNTEAFF.

This clone was counted once. The chain recombines TRBV29-1 with TRBJ1-2; maybe TRBD1 (6 bases). The CDR3 sequence is 13 residues long. Germline V gene data show CDR1 as SQVTM and CDR2 as ANQGSEA. Trimming left V 4 bases short and J 7 bases short, with 16 bases between. The chain's CDR3 is CSVGGLAGVGYTF. The CDR3 coding sequence is TGCAGCGTTGGAGGCTTGGCAGGGGTTGGCTACACCTTC.

This clone was counted only a few times. The genes are TRBV19 and TRBJ2-2; the D gene is possibly TRBD1 (5 bases). The CDR3 spans 14 residues. Germline V gene data show CDR1 as LNHDA and CDR2 as SQIVND (reference sequence). Trimming removed 2 bases from V and 6 bases from J, with 10 bases in between. The CDR3 DNA follows: TGTGCCAGTAGTATACGGCAGGGCTCCGGGGAGCTGTTTTTT. Protein product: CASSIRQGSGELFF.

The chain recombines TRBV30 with TRBJ2-3; TRBD2 agrees at 10 bases. CDR1 is GTSNPN, CDR2 SVGIG, per germline (reference sequence). CDR3 length equals 17 residues. Trimming took 1 base from V and 3 from J; bases not matched to a gene: 10. The CDR3 DNA is TGTGCCTGGAGTGCGGAGCGGGGGGGAGGGTGGACAGATACGCAGTATTTT. This encodes CAWSAERGGGWTDTQYF. Drawing the rest from reference TRBV30 and TRBJ2-3, the complete variable domain is SQTIHQWPATLVQPVGSPLSLECTVEGTSNPNLYWYRQAAGRGLQLLFYSVGIGQISSEVPQNLSASRPQDRQFILSSKKLLLSDSGFYLCAWSAERGGGWTDTQYFGPGTRLTVL.